Described below is a single T cell receptor beta chain sequence and its context. The table lists this clonotype with a few counts. What antigen it recognizes has not been identified. No much larger clone is present one base from it, and per-base qualities are unavailable. This sample is drawn from a study of T cell repertoires in cytomegalovirus infection (dated by TCRdb to between 2019 and 2020). Concerning the study at large: Alongside well-studied HLA-B-restricted epitopes, the peptide stimulations were aimed at recently identified HLA-C-restricted CMV epitopes, whose presentation resists viral immunomodulation. Donor HLA type was relevant to the analysis, as public TCR beta signatures indicated carriage of CMV infection together with the matching HLA type.

The sample's treatment or condition, from its label and the paper: in vitro stimulation with specific CMV peptide epitopes to enrich CMV-specific T cells. The research as a whole found: In both this cohort and an independent roughly 400-donor cohort, the cumulative frequency of public TCR beta family members distinguished carriers of CMV infection plus the relevant HLA type. The ex vivo response was dominated by HLA-C-restricted CMV-specific TCR beta clonotypes, which also provided the single most frequent clonotype in two of eight donors.

TCRdb shows the sequencer as Illumina HiSeq 1500. The public reads were reanalyzed by TCRdb: fastp trimming at Q25, MiXCR alignment, in-frame beta chains only. Entries that share a CDR3 protein sequence are merged under the most common genes and DNA. Recorded for this sample are some 900,000 distinct CDR3 sequences; less than 35% of them occurred a single time. The ten largest make up about an eighth of the sample. Sequences were derived from cultured CD8+ T cells from PBMCs, sampled from culture after CMV antigen stimulation. The sequence was collected from a human donor in good health (CMV status not recorded). Some clones in this sample may be carry-over from other donors' samples.

The nucleotides read TGTGCCAGCAGCTCGGACAATGAAAAACTGTTTTTT. This codes for CASSSDNEKLFF. Recombination joined TRBV12-3 or TRBV12-4 with TRBJ1-4, with the identity of the D gene unclear. The CDR3 holds 12 amino acids from the cysteine to the phenylalanine. The sequence is cut down to CDR3 DNA, 36 bases in frame from base 1. A distance of 7 bases separates the germline ends of V and J, which lose 6 bases and 5 bases respectively.